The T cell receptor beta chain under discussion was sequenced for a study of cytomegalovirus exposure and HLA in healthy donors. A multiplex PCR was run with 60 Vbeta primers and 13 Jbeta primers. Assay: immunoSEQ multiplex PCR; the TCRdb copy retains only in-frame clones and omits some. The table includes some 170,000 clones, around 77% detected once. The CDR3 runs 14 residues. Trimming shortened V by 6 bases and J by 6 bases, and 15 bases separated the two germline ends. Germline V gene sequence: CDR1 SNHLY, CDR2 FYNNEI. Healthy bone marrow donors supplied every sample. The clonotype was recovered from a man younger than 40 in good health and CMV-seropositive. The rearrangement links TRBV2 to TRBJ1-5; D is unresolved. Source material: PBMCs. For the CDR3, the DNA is TGTGCCAGCAGAAGTACCGGGGTTAGTCAGCCCCAGCATTTT. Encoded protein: CASRSTGVSQPQHF.